This T cell receptor (beta chain) appears in the sequencing data of a study of neurological immune-mediated disorders. Study results and caveats: Across subjects, expanded clones had no CDR3 amino acid sequences in common, pointing to private repertoires in all groups. One related-CDR3 cluster, identified by phylogenetic grouping, held the repertoires of 18 of 34 multiple sclerosis patients and was a possible signature.

Unsorted libraries were prepared from 2 million PBMCs held at -80 C. Germline values: CDR1 SGHRS, CDR2 YFSETQ. This CDR3 is built from 15 residues. V was trimmed by 4 bases and J by 5 bases, leaving 15 bases between them. Using its own MiXCR run on the 5' RACE reads, TCRdb lists one record per CDR3 protein. The table has 70,000 or so distinct CDR3 sequences, 2.5% to 4% seen once. This clonotype was picked up many times. The antigen remains unidentified. Specimen: PBMCs. The source of this sequence is a woman aged 50 to 60 with multiple sclerosis. The rearrangement uses TRBV5-1 and TRBJ2-2, with D unresolved. For the CDR3, the DNA is TGCGCCAGCAGCGTGCTACTGGAGATAACCGGGGAGCTGTTTTTT. It translates to CASSVLLEITGELFF. The variable domain in full, with the rest retrieved from reference TRBV5-1 and TRBJ2-2, is KAGVTQTPRYLIKTRGQQVTLSCSPISGHRSVSWYQQTPGQGLQFLFEYFSETQRNKGNFPGRFSGRQFSNSRSEMNVSTLELGDSALYLCASSVLLEITGELFFGEGSRLTVL.